The present T cell receptor beta chain was sequenced within a study of blood T cell repertoires in COVID-19 (dated by TCRdb to 2020 to 2021). For the wider study: Samples from collaborators originated in the United States, Italy and Spain and spanned both the acute and convalescent phases of COVID-19. The material from the prospective study consisted of cDNA or gDNA derived from T cells, B-cell-depleted T cells, or PBMCs. Deeply sampled blood TCRbeta repertoires from subjects exposed to, actively infected with, or recovered from COVID-19 were included in the dataset. The repertoires were released in a freely available public database intended as a resource for research on the immune response to SARS-CoV-2. The samples were drawn from two sources: the first 160 participants of the ongoing ImmuneRACE study, and 1,000 to 1,500 subjects contributed by 6 global collaborators. Sample metadata almost always included a de-identified subject ID, COVID-19 status, age in years and sex. Where available, HLA class I and class II types were obtained from metadata supplied by the sample provider rather than from assay-based typing. The study at large found these results: How much clinical and demographic metadata was included differed by source and by participant, and the metadata was provided uncurated.

The immunoSEQ Assay, a bias-controlled multiplex PCR, was used to amplify TCRbeta CDR3 regions from genomic DNA. As for the original processing: The number of nucleated cells in each sample was estimated by amplification of reference gene primers within the assay. To quantify the absolute abundance of each unique TCRbeta CDR3 rearrangement, sequence reads were collapsed and filtered. For each sample, productive Simpson clonality was calculated as the square root of Simpson's diversity index over productive rearrangements. Here the immuneACCESS table is served through TCRdb, limited to in-frame sequences with V and J called. Missing clones are a known gap in these copies; in checked studies unresolved V genes cover under half, and the rest lacks a known reason. V, J and clone size were drawn from that table, and D and trimming were deduced from the DNA. In all, the sample holds more than 95,000 clones, and roughly four fifths of those were seen once. 4% to 6% of the sample rests with the top ten.

CDR1 SGHDN and CDR2 FVKESK were looked up in the germline V gene. V was cut back by 1 base and J by 4 bases, leaving a gap of 13 bases between them. The CDR3 runs 15 residues from the cysteine to the phenylalanine. Just CDR3 DNA is preserved here, 45 bases in frame from base 1. Whole blood was collected in K2EDTA tubes by collaborating institutions according to the institutions' own protocols. For TCRbeta analysis, collaborators shipped samples as frozen whole blood, isolated PBMCs, or DNA extracted from either of those sample types. About this clone itself: Its binding antigen is unknown. Per-base qualities were not stored, and no clone one base away is much larger.

This chain is built from TRBV14 and TRBJ2-5; the D region possibly corresponds to TRBD2 (5 bases align). This receptor was identified in a man in his sixties with acute or convalescent COVID-19. The specimen sequenced was peripheral blood. The CDR3 sequence is CASSQGLHGRETQYF. The bases read TGTGCCAGCAGCCAAGGACTACATGGGAGAGAGACCCAGTACTTC.